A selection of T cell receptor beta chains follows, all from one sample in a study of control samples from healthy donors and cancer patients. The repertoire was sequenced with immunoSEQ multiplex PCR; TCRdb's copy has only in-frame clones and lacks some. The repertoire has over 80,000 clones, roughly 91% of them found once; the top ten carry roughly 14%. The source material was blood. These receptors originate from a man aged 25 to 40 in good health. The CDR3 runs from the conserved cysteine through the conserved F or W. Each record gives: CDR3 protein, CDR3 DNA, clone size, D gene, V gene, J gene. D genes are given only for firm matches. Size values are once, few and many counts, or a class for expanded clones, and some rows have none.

CDR3: CASSPLKGIMSTDTQYF
DNA: TGTGCCAGCAGCCCCCTCAAGGGGATTATGAGCACAGATACGCAGTATTTT
size: -
D: -
V: TRBV14
J: TRBJ2-3

CDR3: CASSLFSGEGEQFF
DNA: TGTGCCAGCAGCTTGTTTAGCGGAGAGGGTGAGCAGTTCTTC
size: -
D: -
V: TRBV13
J: TRBJ2-1

CDR3: CASSMGATNEKLFF
DNA: TGTGCCAGTAGTATGGGGGCAACTAATGAAAAACTGTTTTTT
size: -
D: -
V: TRBV19
J: TRBJ1-4

CDR3: CASSSGQGLMNTEAFF
DNA: TGTGCCAGCAGCTCAGGACAGGGGCTAATGAACACTGAAGCTTTCTTT
size: -
D: TRBD1
V: TRBV7-8
J: TRBJ1-1

CDR3: CATSDARGGETQYF
DNA: TGTGCCACCAGTGATGCCAGGGGGGGGGAGACCCAGTACTTC
size: few
D: -
V: TRBV24-1
J: TRBJ2-5

CDR3: CASSPEGLAGMDTQYF
DNA: TGTGCCAGCAGTCCCGAGGGACTAGCGGGGATGGATACGCAGTATTTT
size: -
D: TRBD2
V: TRBV6-2/TRBV6-3
J: TRBJ2-3

CDR3: CASRMEPGDPTEAFF
DNA: TGTGCCAGCAGGATGGAACCCGGGGATCCCACTGAAGCTTTCTTT
size: -
D: -
V: TRBV6-5
J: TRBJ1-1

CDR3: CASIRWGILNTEAFF
DNA: TGTGCCAGCATCCGGTGGGGGATCTTAAACACTGAAGCTTTCTTT
size: -
D: -
V: TRBV27
J: TRBJ1-1

CDR3: CASRRTGEETQYF
DNA: TGTGCCAGCAGAAGGACAGGGGAAGAGACCCAGTACTTC
size: -
D: TRBD1
V: TRBV12-3/TRBV12-4
J: TRBJ2-5

CDR3: CSVRPGTGLGYTF
DNA: TGCAGCGTCCGCCCCGGGACAGGTTTAGGCTACACCTTC
size: -
D: TRBD1
V: TRBV29-1
J: TRBJ1-2

CDR3: CASSEAGSGDSYEQYF
DNA: TGTGCCAGCAGTGAAGCGGGTAGCGGCGACTCCTACGAGCAGTACTTC
size: -
D: -
V: TRBV6-1
J: TRBJ2-7

CDR3: CASRSPTTPSGNQPQHF
DNA: TGTGCCAGCAGATCTCCGACGACCCCGAGCGGCAATCAGCCCCAGCATTTT
size: -
D: -
V: TRBV28
J: TRBJ1-5

CDR3: CASSLVFGGREQYF
DNA: TGTGCCAGCAGCTTAGTCTTCGGGGGTCGGGAGCAGTACTTC
size: once
D: -
V: TRBV7-2
J: TRBJ2-7

CDR3: CASSIWGSNQPQHF
DNA: TGTGCCAGTAGCATCTGGGGGAGCAATCAGCCCCAGCATTTT
size: -
D: -
V: TRBV19
J: TRBJ1-5

CDR3: CASSYARGYLRQPQHF
DNA: TGTGCCAGCAGTTATGCCAGGGGGTATTTGCGGCAGCCCCAGCATTTT
size: -
D: TRBD1
V: TRBV6-2/TRBV6-3
J: TRBJ1-5

CDR3: CASSMGSIIPGNQPQHF
DNA: TGTGCCAGTAGTATGGGGTCAATCATCCCAGGCAATCAGCCCCAGCATTTT
size: -
D: -
V: TRBV19
J: TRBJ1-5

CDR3: CASSLSLAGGPMYNEQFF
DNA: TGTGCCAGCAGCTTGAGTCTAGCGGGGGGGCCAATGTACAATGAGCAGTTCTTC
size: -
D: TRBD2
V: TRBV5-6
J: TRBJ2-1

CDR3: CSVVVGRGRAGYEQYF
DNA: TGCAGCGTTGTCGTCGGCAGAGGAAGAGCCGGATACGAGCAGTACTTC
size: -
D: -
V: TRBV29-1
J: TRBJ2-7